The clone carrying this TCR beta chain was detected a few times. This specimen comes from a study of identical twins. TCRdb processed the 5' RACE reads anew with MiXCR; each CDR3 protein has one entry. Among roughly 750,000 distinct CDR3 sequences listed, less than 25% were seen once. The same data also went into a second study, on T cells expressing NK-cell markers.

The TCR comes from a woman between 18 and 30 years old in good health. The sample taken for sequencing was PBMCs.

This CDR3 reads CASSQSPPPFTDTQYF. For the CDR3, the DNA is TGCGCCAGCAGTCAATCGCCCCCTCCATTCACAGATACGCAGTATTTT. V usage is TRBV23-1 and J usage is TRBJ2-3; D uncertain. TRBV23-1 is an open reading frame, and its role is uncertain. V was cut by 0 bases and J by 2 bases, with 12 bases left in between. This CDR3 region has 16 residues.